This T cell receptor beta chain was identified during a study of spatial heterogeneity in lung cancer. TCRdb recomputed calls from the 5' RACE reads with MiXCR, one row per CDR3 protein. The profile shows 40,000 to 45,000 distinct CDR3 sequences, over 6.5% of them singletons. The time point here: sample taken at primary tumor resection. Sequencing covered unsorted whole RNA taken from tumor, nontumor lung or frozen PBMC. The sample in question was PBMCs, obtained at surgery. This clonotype was sampled from a female donor with early-stage non-small cell lung cancer.

The CDR3 DNA sequence: TGTGCCAGCAGCCGAATCGGGGAGCTGTTTTTT. Translated: CASSRIGELFF. The chain is built from TRBV28 and TRBJ2-2; D remains unclear. The CDR3 is made up of 11 amino acids. Germline V gene lookup returns CDR1 MDHEN and CDR2 SYDVKM. Between the trimmed V and J ends, which lost 6 bases and 7 bases, there was a span of 6 bases.